The rows below give T cell receptor beta chains drawn from one sample of a study of OX40 agonist ivuxolimab in advanced cancers. Clones were sequenced by immunoSEQ multiplex PCR, and TCRdb holds only the in-frame ones, with some missing. The sample includes around 72,000 clones, 80% seen only once; the top ten take 7% to 9.5%. This specimen was CD4+ or CD8+ T cells sorted from blood, taken in a trial of the OX40 agonist ivuxolimab. The source of these receptors is an adult with an advanced solid tumor such as melanoma, head and neck, liver or kidney cancer. Both conserved end residues are part of each CDR3. The D gene is left open where the match is weak. Clone size is shown for a subset of rows, as once, few, many or a class of expanded clone.

clone_size: -; j_call: TRBJ2-3; cdr3_length: 12; d_call: -; v_call: TRBV7-9; cdr3_nt: TGTGCCAGCAGCTTAAGGGGGGATGCGCAGTATTTT; cdr3_aa: CASSLRGDAQYF
clone_size: -; j_call: TRBJ2-3; cdr3_length: 17; d_call: -; v_call: TRBV7-2; cdr3_nt: TGTGCCAGCAGCCGCCGGGGGCTCCTCTACAACACAGATACGCAGTATTTT; cdr3_aa: CASSRRGLLYNTDTQYF
clone_size: -; j_call: TRBJ2-2; cdr3_length: 17; d_call: TRBD2; v_call: TRBV28; cdr3_nt: TGTGCCAGCAGTTTATGGACACTAGCGGGAGGTCCCGGGGAGCTGTTTTTT; cdr3_aa: CASSLWTLAGGPGELFF
clone_size: -; j_call: TRBJ1-1; cdr3_length: 15; d_call: -; v_call: TRBV19; cdr3_nt: TGTGCCAGTAGTATCGGCGGTGAAATGAACACTGAAGCTTTCTTT; cdr3_aa: CASSIGGEMNTEAFF
clone_size: -; j_call: TRBJ1-5; cdr3_length: 15; d_call: -; v_call: TRBV6-5; cdr3_nt: TGTGCCAGCACCCGTAAAGGGAATAGCAATCAGCCCCAGCATTTT; cdr3_aa: CASTRKGNSNQPQHF
clone_size: -; j_call: TRBJ1-2; cdr3_length: 11; d_call: -; v_call: TRBV20-1; cdr3_nt: TGCAGTGCTAGAGGGGCCTATGGCTACACCTTC; cdr3_aa: CSARGAYGYTF
clone_size: -; j_call: TRBJ1-5; cdr3_length: 14; d_call: TRBD1; v_call: TRBV27; cdr3_nt: TGTGCCAGCAGTTCAGGGACAGTCAGTCAGCCCCAGCATTTT; cdr3_aa: CASSSGTVSQPQHF
clone_size: -; j_call: TRBJ1-4; cdr3_length: 15; d_call: TRBD1; v_call: TRBV19; cdr3_nt: TGTGCCAGTAGTACGGGCCAGGGGGCCCTTGAAAAACTGTTTTTT; cdr3_aa: CASSTGQGALEKLFF
clone_size: -; j_call: TRBJ2-5; cdr3_length: 15; d_call: TRBD1; v_call: TRBV6-5; cdr3_nt: TGTGCCAGCAGTTACATGGGGACAGGGCAAGAGACCCAGTACTTC; cdr3_aa: CASSYMGTGQETQYF
clone_size: -; j_call: TRBJ2-2; cdr3_length: 18; d_call: -; v_call: TRBV28; cdr3_nt: TGTGCCAGCAGCCTCCTTACGGTAAAGGCCGCGAACACCGGGGAGCTGTTTTTT; cdr3_aa: CASSLLTVKAANTGELFF
clone_size: -; j_call: TRBJ2-7; cdr3_length: 15; d_call: -; v_call: TRBV11-1; cdr3_nt: TGTGCCAGCAGCTTCGGGCAGGGGATAAGCTACGAGCAGTACTTC; cdr3_aa: CASSFGQGISYEQYF
clone_size: few; j_call: TRBJ1-5; cdr3_length: 14; d_call: TRBD1; v_call: TRBV6-1; cdr3_nt: TGTGCCAGCAGGGGGACAGGGGGCTATCAGCCCCAGCATTTT; cdr3_aa: CASRGTGGYQPQHF
clone_size: -; j_call: TRBJ1-1; cdr3_length: 11; d_call: -; v_call: TRBV6-5; cdr3_nt: TGTGCCAGCTCTGGGAACACTGAAGCTTTCTTT; cdr3_aa: CASSGNTEAFF
clone_size: -; j_call: TRBJ2-3; cdr3_length: 15; d_call: -; v_call: TRBV7-6; cdr3_nt: TGTGCCAGCAGCTTCGGAGGCGGGGACACAGATACGCAGTATTTT; cdr3_aa: CASSFGGGDTDTQYF
clone_size: once; j_call: TRBJ1-5; cdr3_length: 14; d_call: -; v_call: TRBV27; cdr3_nt: TGTGCCAGCAGTTTGCAGTTTGGCAATCAGCCCCAGCATTTT; cdr3_aa: CASSLQFGNQPQHF
clone_size: -; j_call: TRBJ2-6; cdr3_length: 20; d_call: -; v_call: TRBV18; cdr3_nt: TGTGCCAGCTCACCCGAGTTAGGACAAAGGGGCGCAACTGGGGCCAACGTCCTGACTTTC; cdr3_aa: CASSPELGQRGATGANVLTF
clone_size: -; j_call: TRBJ1-3; cdr3_length: 16; d_call: -; v_call: TRBV5-6; cdr3_nt: TGTGCCAGCAGCTTGGGGGCCACCTTGGGTGGAAACACCATATATTTT; cdr3_aa: CASSLGATLGGNTIYF
clone_size: -; j_call: TRBJ1-2; cdr3_length: 15; d_call: -; v_call: TRBV5-1; cdr3_nt: TGCGCCAGCAGCTTGGATCACCGAAGCCTCTATGGCTACACCTTC; cdr3_aa: CASSLDHRSLYGYTF
clone_size: -; j_call: TRBJ2-1; cdr3_length: 15; d_call: -; v_call: TRBV12-2; cdr3_nt: TGTGCAAGTCGCCCATCCGGGACAGGCAGGAATGAGCAGTTCTTC; cdr3_aa: CASRPSGTGRNEQFF
clone_size: -; j_call: TRBJ1-2; cdr3_length: 14; d_call: -; v_call: TRBV6-1; cdr3_nt: TGTGCCAGCAGTGAATCCGGAGGGGTACGTGGCTACACCTTC; cdr3_aa: CASSESGGVRGYTF
clone_size: -; j_call: TRBJ2-2; cdr3_length: 16; d_call: TRBD1; v_call: TRBV4-1; cdr3_nt: TGCGCCAGCAGCCAAGGACAGGGGGCTCACACCGGGGAGCTGTTTTTT; cdr3_aa: CASSQGQGAHTGELFF
clone_size: -; j_call: TRBJ2-7; cdr3_length: 14; d_call: -; v_call: TRBV27; cdr3_nt: TGTGCCAGCAGCCAACACGATAGCCCTTACGAGCAGTACTTC; cdr3_aa: CASSQHDSPYEQYF
clone_size: few; j_call: TRBJ2-7; cdr3_length: 16; d_call: -; v_call: TRBV4-2; cdr3_nt: TGTGCCAGCAGCCAAGCCTCGGGCAGGTTCTCCTACGAGCAGTACTTC; cdr3_aa: CASSQASGRFSYEQYF
clone_size: -; j_call: TRBJ1-1; cdr3_length: 14; d_call: TRBD1; v_call: TRBV5-4; cdr3_nt: TGTGCCAGCAAACCCCCACAGGGGGACACTGAAGCTTTCTTT; cdr3_aa: CASKPPQGDTEAFF
clone_size: -; j_call: TRBJ1-6; cdr3_length: 13; d_call: -; v_call: TRBV6-1; cdr3_nt: TGTGCCAGCGAGCTCTCCTATAATTCACCCCTCCACTTT; cdr3_aa: CASELSYNSPLHF
clone_size: -; j_call: TRBJ2-2; cdr3_length: 13; d_call: -; v_call: TRBV7-7; cdr3_nt: TGTGCCAGCAGCGCCGGGGACACCGGGGAGCTGTTTTTT; cdr3_aa: CASSAGDTGELFF
clone_size: -; j_call: TRBJ2-4; cdr3_length: 15; d_call: -; v_call: TRBV5-4; cdr3_nt: TGTGCCAGCAGCTTGTTTCCCATAGCCAAAAACATTCAGTACTTC; cdr3_aa: CASSLFPIAKNIQYF
clone_size: -; j_call: TRBJ2-3; cdr3_length: 14; d_call: TRBD1; v_call: TRBV19; cdr3_nt: TGTGCCAGTAGATCGGACAGGGGGGGAGATACGCAGTATTTT; cdr3_aa: CASRSDRGGDTQYF
clone_size: -; j_call: TRBJ2-1; cdr3_length: 14; d_call: -; v_call: TRBV5-1; cdr3_nt: TGCGCCAGCAGCTTGGACGGGTATAACAATGAGCAGTTCTTC; cdr3_aa: CASSLDGYNNEQFF
clone_size: -; j_call: TRBJ2-7; cdr3_length: 13; d_call: -; v_call: TRBV6-1; cdr3_nt: TGTGCCAGCAGTTCAATAGTGACCTACGAGCAGTACTTC; cdr3_aa: CASSSIVTYEQYF
clone_size: once; j_call: TRBJ2-1; cdr3_length: 15; d_call: -; v_call: TRBV19; cdr3_nt: TGTGCCAGTAGTATAGGCAGAGTGGACACTAATGAGCAGTTCTTC; cdr3_aa: CASSIGRVDTNEQFF
clone_size: -; j_call: TRBJ2-1; cdr3_length: 15; d_call: -; v_call: TRBV7-2; cdr3_nt: TGTGCCAGCAGCTTAGGGTCTTACTCCTACAATGAGCAGTTCTTC; cdr3_aa: CASSLGSYSYNEQFF
clone_size: few; j_call: TRBJ2-1; cdr3_length: 14; d_call: -; v_call: TRBV2; cdr3_nt: TGTGCCAGCAGTGAATACGAGGGAGGCAATGAGCAGTTCTTC; cdr3_aa: CASSEYEGGNEQFF
clone_size: -; j_call: TRBJ2-3; cdr3_length: 16; d_call: -; v_call: TRBV6-5; cdr3_nt: TGTGCCAGCAGTTACCGGGCAGCTTCCCCCACAGATACGCAGTATTTT; cdr3_aa: CASSYRAASPTDTQYF
clone_size: -; j_call: TRBJ2-7; cdr3_length: 15; d_call: TRBD1; v_call: TRBV7-2; cdr3_nt: TGTGCCAGCAGCACTCGGACAGGGGGCATCGACGAGCAGTACTTC; cdr3_aa: CASSTRTGGIDEQYF
clone_size: few; j_call: TRBJ2-1; cdr3_length: 15; d_call: -; v_call: TRBV7-9; cdr3_nt: TGTGCCAGCAGCCCGAGAGGGGGGGCGGGTAATGAGCAGTTCTTC; cdr3_aa: CASSPRGGAGNEQFF
clone_size: -; j_call: TRBJ1-5; cdr3_length: 18; d_call: -; v_call: TRBV21-1; cdr3_nt: TGTGCCAGCAGCAAAAAAACCGCGGGACAGGGGGCTTCGGGGCCCCAGCATTTT; cdr3_aa: CASSKKTAGQGASGPQHF
clone_size: -; j_call: TRBJ2-7; cdr3_length: 15; d_call: -; v_call: TRBV28; cdr3_nt: TGTGCCAGCAGTCCCCAGGACGGCAGCTCCTACGAGCAGTACTTC; cdr3_aa: CASSPQDGSSYEQYF
clone_size: -; j_call: TRBJ1-2; cdr3_length: 16; d_call: -; v_call: TRBV2; cdr3_nt: TGTGCCAGCAGTCGGACCCAGTATTTAGCCGAGGATGGCTACACCTTC; cdr3_aa: CASSRTQYLAEDGYTF